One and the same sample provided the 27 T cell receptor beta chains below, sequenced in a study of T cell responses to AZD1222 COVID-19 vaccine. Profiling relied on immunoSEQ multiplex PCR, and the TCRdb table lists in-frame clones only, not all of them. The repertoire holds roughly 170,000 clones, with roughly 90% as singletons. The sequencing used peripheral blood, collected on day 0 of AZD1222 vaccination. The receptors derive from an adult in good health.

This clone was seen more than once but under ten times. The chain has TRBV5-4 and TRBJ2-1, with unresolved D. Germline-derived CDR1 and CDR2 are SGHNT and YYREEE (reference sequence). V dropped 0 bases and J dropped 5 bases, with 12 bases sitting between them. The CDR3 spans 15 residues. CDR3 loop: CASSLEVISNNEQFF. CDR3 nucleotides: TGTGCCAGCAGCTTGGAAGTGATCAGTAACAATGAGCAGTTCTTC. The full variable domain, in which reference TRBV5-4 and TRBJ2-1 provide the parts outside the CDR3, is ETGVTQSPTHLIKTRGQQVTLRCSSQSGHNTVSWYQQALGQGPQFIFQYYREEENGRGNFPPRFSGLQFPNYSSELNVNALELDDSALYLCASSLEVISNNEQFFGPGTRLTVL.

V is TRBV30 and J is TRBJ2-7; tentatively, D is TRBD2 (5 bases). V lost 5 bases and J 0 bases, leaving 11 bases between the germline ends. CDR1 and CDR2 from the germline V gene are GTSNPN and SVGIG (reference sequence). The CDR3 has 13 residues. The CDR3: CAWHLRGSYEQYF. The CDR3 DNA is TGTGCCTGGCATCTCCGGGGCTCCTACGAGCAGTACTTC.

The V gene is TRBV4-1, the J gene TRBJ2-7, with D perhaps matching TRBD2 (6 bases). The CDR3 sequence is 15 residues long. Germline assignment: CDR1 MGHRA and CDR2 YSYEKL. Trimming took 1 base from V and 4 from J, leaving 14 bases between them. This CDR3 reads CASSQGRDRGYEQYF. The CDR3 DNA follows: TGCGCCAGCAGCCAAGGGCGGGACCGGGGATACGAGCAGTACTTC.

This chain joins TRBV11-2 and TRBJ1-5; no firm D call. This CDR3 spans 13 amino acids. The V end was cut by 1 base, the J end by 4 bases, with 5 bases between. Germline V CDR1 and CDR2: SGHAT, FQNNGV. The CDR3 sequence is CASSLAPNQPQHF. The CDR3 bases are TGTGCCAGCAGCTTAGCACCGAATCAGCCCCAGCATTTT.

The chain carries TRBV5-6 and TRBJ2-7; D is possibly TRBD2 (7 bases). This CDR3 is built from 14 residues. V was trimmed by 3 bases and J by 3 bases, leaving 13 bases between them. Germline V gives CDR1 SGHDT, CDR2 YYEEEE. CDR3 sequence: CASSWGGHLYEQYF. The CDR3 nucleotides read TGTGCCAGCAGCTGGGGGGGCCATCTCTACGAGCAGTACTTC.

As DNA, the CDR3 is TGTGCCAGCAGTAGTCGACAGGTGGTCACAGATACGCAGTATTTT. Translation gives CASSSRQVVTDTQYF. J is TRBJ2-3 and V is TRBV6-5, with D possibly being TRBD1 (6 bases). The V end was cut by 5 bases, the J end by 2 bases, with 14 bases between. There are 15 residues in the CDR3. CDR1 MNHEY and CDR2 SVGAGI come from the germline V gene.

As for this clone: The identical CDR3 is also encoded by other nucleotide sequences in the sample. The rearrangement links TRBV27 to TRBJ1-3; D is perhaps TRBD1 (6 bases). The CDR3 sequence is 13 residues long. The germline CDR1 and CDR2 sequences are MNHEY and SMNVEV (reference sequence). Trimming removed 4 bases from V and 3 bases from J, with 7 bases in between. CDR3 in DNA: TGTGCCAGCAGTTCAGGGGTTGGAAACACCATATATTTT. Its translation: CASSSGVGNTIYF.

CDR3: CASSKFLDRDTQYF. CDR3 coding DNA: TGTGCCAGCAGCAAATTCCTTGACAGGGATACGCAGTATTTT. The gene calls are TRBV21-1 and TRBJ2-3; the table's D call of TRBD1 was not tested on the DNA. TRBV21-1 is a known pseudogene. The CDR3 consists of 14 residues.

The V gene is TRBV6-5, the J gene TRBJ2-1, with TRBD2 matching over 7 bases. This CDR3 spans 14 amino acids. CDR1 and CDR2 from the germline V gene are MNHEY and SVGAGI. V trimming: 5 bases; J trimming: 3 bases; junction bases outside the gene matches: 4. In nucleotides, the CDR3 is TGTGCCAGCAGTCTTGGACTAGACTACAATGAGCAGTTCTTC. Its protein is CASSLGLDYNEQFF.

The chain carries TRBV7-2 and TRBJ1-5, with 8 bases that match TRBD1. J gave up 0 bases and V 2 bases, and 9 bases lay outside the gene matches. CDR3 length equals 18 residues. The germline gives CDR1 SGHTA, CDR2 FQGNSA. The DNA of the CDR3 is TGTGCCAGCAGCTTAATGGTTGGGACAGGCCATAGCAATCAGCCCCAGCATTTT. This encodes CASSLMVGTGHSNQPQHF.

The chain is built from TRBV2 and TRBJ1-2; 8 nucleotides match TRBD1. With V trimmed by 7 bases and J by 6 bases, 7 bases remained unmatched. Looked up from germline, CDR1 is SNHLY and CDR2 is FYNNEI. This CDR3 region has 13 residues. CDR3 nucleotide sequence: TGTGCCAGCACTGTCAGGGGGCTTCATGGCTACACCTTC. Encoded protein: CASTVRGLHGYTF.

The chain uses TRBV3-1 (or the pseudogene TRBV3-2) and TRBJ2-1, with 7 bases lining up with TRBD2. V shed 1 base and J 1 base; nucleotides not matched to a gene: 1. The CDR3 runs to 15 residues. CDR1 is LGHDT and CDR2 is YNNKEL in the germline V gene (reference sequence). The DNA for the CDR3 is TGTGCCAGCAGCCAAGGAGCGGGGTCCTACAATGAGCAGTTCTTC. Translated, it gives CASSQGAGSYNEQFF.

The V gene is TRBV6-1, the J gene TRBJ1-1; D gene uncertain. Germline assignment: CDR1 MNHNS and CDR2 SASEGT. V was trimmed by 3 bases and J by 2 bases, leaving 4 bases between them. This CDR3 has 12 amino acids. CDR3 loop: CASSDRNTEAFF. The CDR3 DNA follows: TGTGCCAGCAGTGACCGTAACACTGAAGCTTTCTTT.

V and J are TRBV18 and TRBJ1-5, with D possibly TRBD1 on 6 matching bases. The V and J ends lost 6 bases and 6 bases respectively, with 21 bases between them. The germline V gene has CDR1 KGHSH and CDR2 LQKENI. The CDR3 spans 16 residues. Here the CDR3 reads CASSPGGGREVQPQHF. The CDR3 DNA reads TGTGCCAGCTCTCCGGGTGGGGGGCGAGAAGTTCAGCCCCAGCATTTT. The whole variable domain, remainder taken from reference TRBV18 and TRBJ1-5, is NAGVMQNPRHLVRRRGQEARLRCSPMKGHSHVYWYRQLPEEGLKFMVYLQKENIIDESGMPKERFSAEFPKEGPSILRIQQVVRGDSAAYFCASSPGGGREVQPQHFGDGTRLSIL.

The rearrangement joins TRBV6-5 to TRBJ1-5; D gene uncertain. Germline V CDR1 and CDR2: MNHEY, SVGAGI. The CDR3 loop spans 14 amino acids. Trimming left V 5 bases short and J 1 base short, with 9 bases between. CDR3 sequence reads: CASSRGGSNQPQHF. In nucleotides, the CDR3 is TGTGCCAGCAGTCGCGGCGGGAGCAATCAGCCCCAGCATTTT.

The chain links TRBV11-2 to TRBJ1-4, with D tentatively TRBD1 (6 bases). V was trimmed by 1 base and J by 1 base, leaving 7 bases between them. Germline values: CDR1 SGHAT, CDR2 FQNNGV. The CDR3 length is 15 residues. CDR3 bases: TGTGCCAGCAGCTTAGTACAGGGAACTAATGAAAAACTGTTTTTT. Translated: CASSLVQGTNEKLFF.

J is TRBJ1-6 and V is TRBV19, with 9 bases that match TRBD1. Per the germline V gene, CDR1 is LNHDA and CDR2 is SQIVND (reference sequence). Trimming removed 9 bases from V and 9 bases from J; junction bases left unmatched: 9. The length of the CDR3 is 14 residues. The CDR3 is CASSGTGLFSPLHF. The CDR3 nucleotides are TGTGCCAGCTCCGGGACAGGGCTTTTTTCACCCCTCCACTTT. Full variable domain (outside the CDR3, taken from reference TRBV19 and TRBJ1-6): DGGITQSPKYLFRKEGQNVTLSCEQNLNHDAMYWYRQDPGQGLRLIYYSQIVNDFQKGDIAEGYSVSREKKESFPLTVTSAQKNPTAFYLCASSGTGLFSPLHFGNGTRLTVT.

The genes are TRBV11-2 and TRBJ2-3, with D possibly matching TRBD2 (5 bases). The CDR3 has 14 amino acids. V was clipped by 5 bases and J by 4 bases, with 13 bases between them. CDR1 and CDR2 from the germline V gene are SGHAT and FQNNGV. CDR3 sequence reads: CASSKLGSADTQYF. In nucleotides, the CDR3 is TGTGCCAGCAGCAAACTAGGTTCGGCAGATACGCAGTATTTT.

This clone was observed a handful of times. This CDR3 is CASSQDLRGGYTF. The CDR3 DNA is TGCGCCAGCAGCCAAGATCTAAGGGGTGGCTACACCTTC. V is TRBV4-1 and J is TRBJ1-2; TRBD1 is a possible D gene (5 bases). CDR3 length: 13 residues. Germline-derived CDR1 and CDR2 are MGHRA and YSYEKL. V was shortened by 0 bases and J by 7 bases, with 9 bases between the two germline ends.

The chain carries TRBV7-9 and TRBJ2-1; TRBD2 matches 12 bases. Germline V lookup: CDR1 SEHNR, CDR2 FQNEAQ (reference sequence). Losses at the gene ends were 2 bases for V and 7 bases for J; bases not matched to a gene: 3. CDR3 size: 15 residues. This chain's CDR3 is CASSLLAGGRNEQFF. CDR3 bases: TGTGCCAGCAGCTTACTAGCGGGAGGGAGGAATGAGCAGTTCTTC.

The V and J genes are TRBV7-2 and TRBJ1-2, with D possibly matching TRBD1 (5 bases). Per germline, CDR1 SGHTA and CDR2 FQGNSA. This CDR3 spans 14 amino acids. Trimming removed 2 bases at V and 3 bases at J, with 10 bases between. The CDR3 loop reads CASSLTGVDYGYTF. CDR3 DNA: TGTGCCAGCAGCTTAACGGGGGTGGACTATGGCTACACCTTC.

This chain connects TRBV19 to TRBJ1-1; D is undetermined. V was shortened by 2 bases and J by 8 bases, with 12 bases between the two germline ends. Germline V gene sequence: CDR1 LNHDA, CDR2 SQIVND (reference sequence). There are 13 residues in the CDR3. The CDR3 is CASSIHPQAEAFF. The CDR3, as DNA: TGTGCCAGTAGTATACATCCGCAAGCGGAAGCTTTCTTT.

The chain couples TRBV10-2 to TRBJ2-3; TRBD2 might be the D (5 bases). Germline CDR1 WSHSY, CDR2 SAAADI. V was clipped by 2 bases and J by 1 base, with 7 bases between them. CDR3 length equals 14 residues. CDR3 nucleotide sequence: TGCGCCAGCAGTGAGGCTAGCCGCACAGATACGCAGTATTTT. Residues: CASSEASRTDTQYF.

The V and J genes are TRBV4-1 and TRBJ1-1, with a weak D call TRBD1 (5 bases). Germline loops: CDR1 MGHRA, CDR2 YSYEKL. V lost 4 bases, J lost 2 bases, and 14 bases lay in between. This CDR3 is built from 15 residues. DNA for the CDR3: TGCGCCAGCAGCCTTTATGAGGGACCCAACACTGAAGCTTTCTTT. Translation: CASSLYEGPNTEAFF.

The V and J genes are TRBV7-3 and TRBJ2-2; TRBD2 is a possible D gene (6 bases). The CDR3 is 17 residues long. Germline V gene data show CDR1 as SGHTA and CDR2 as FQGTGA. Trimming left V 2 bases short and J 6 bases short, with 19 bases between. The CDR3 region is CASSLLPRDFSAGELFF. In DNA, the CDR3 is TGTGCCAGCAGCTTACTGCCCCGGGACTTTTCCGCCGGGGAGCTGTTTTTT.

The DNA of the CDR3 is TGCGCCAGCAGCCAAGAGGCGCAGAGTGATGAGCAGTTCTTC. This encodes CASSQEAQSDEQFF. The chain couples TRBV4-1 to TRBJ2-1; D is ambiguous. The CDR3 is made up of 14 amino acids. Germline CDR1 reads MGHRA; CDR2 reads YSYEKL. Trimming stripped 0 bases from V and 8 bases from J, with 11 bases between.

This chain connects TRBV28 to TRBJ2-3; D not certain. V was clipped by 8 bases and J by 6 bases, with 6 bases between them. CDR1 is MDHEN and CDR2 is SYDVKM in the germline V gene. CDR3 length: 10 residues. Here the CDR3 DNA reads TGTGCCAGCCTAGGGGATACGCAGTATTTT. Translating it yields CASLGDTQYF.